This T cell receptor beta chain was documented in a study of T cell changes during pregnancy in multiple sclerosis (dated by TCRdb to about 2019). About the investigation overall: The study looked at changes in the T cell repertoire across pregnancy in women with multiple sclerosis.

Regarding this clone: Its cognate antigen has yet to be identified. The input lacks base qualities; no much larger clone sits a single base away.

From its cysteine to its phenylalanine, the CDR3 spans 14 amino acids. Of the read, only the CDR3 DNA is kept; its 42 bases are in frame from base 1. CDR1 and CDR2 are read off the germline V gene as SGHRS and YFSETQ. The V and J ends are trimmed by 4 bases and 7 bases, leaving 14 bases between them. Libraries were made using the immunoSEQ multiplex PCR assay. This is the immuneACCESS table as TCRdb keeps it, with only in-frame sequences that have V and J called. A part of the clones is gone; compared with another copy, unresolved V genes explain less than half, and the rest is unexplained. The sample includes 45,000 to 65,000 clones, with around 92% observed a single time. The ten largest clones represent about 0.6% of the sample.

This sample comprised CD4+ T cells from peripheral blood mononuclear cells, obtained after pregnancy. The chain uses TRBV5-1 and TRBJ1-4, with TRBD1 as a weak D call on 5 bases. The sequence came from a female donor with multiple sclerosis, enrolled in a pregnancy study. The CDR3 region reads CASSPGAGPEKLFF. The nucleotide sequence is given as TGCGCCAGCAGCCCTGGGGCAGGGCCTGAAAAACTGTTTTTT.